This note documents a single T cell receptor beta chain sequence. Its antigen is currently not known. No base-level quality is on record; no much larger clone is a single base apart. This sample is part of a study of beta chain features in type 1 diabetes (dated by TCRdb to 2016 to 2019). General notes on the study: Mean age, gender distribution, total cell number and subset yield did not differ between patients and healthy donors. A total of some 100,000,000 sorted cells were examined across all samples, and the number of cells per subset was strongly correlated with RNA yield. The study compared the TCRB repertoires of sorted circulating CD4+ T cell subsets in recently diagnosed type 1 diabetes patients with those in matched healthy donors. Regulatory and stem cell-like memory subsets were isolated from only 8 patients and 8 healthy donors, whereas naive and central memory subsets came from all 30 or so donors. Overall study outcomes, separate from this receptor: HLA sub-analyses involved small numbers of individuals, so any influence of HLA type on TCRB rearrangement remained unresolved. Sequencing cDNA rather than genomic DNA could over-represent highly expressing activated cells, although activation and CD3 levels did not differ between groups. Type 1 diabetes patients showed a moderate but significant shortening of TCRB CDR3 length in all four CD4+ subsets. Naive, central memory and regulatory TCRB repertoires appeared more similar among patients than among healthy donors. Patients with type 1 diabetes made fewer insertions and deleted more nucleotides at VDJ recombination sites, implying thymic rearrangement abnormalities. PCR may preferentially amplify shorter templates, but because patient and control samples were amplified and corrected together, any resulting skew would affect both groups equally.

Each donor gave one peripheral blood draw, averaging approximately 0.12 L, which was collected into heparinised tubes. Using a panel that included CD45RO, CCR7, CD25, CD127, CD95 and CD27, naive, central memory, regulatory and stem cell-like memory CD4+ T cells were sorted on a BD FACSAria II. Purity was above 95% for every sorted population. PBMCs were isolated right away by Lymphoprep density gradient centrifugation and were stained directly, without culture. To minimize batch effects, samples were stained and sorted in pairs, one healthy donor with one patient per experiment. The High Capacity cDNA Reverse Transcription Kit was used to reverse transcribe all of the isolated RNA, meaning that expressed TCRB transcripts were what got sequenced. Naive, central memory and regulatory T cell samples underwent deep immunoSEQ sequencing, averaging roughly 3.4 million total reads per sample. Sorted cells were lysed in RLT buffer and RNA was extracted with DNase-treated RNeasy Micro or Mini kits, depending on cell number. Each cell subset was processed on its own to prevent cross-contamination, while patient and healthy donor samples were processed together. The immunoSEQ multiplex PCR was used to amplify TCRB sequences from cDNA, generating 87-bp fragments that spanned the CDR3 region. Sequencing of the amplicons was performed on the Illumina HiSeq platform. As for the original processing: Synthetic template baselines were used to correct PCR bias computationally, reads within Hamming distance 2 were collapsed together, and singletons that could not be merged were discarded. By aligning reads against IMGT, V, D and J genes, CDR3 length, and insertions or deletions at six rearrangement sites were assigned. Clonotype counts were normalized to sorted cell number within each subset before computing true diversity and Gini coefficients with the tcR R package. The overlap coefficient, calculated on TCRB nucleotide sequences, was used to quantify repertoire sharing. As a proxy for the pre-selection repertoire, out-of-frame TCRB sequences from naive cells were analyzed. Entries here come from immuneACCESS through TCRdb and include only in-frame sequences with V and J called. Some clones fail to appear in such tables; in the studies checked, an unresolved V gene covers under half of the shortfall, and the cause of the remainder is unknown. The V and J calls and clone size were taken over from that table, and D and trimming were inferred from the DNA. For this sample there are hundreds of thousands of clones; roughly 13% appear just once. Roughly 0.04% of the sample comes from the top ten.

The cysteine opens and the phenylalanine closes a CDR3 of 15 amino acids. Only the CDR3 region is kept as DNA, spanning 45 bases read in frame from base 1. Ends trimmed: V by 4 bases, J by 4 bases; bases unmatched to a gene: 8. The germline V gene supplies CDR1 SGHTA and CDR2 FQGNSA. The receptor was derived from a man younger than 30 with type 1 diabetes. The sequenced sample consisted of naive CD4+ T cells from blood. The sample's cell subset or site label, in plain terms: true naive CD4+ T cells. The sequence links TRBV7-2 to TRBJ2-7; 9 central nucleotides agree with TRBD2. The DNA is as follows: TGTGCCAGCAGCTCCCGTTTAGCGGGGGTGTACGAGCAGTACTTC. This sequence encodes CASSSRLAGVYEQYF.